Presented here are 18 T cell receptor beta chains from one specimen sequenced in a study of radiotherapy plus CTLA-4 blockade in lung cancer. The method was immunoSEQ multiplex PCR; TCRdb's version includes in-frame clones alone and lacks a portion of them. Altogether about 80,000 clones are present, 60% to 85% being singletons, with the ten largest covering about 23%. The sample consisted of peripheral blood, taken from a patient treated with radiotherapy plus ipilimumab. The receptor set was obtained from a human donor with non-small cell lung cancer whose response to radiotherapy plus ipilimumab could not be evaluated. Some clones in this sample may be carry-over from other donors' samples.

This clone was seen once. Distinct nucleotide sequences in the sample also encode this CDR3. The chain combines TRBV5-1 with TRBJ2-5; 9 nucleotides match TRBD1. The CDR3 spans 14 residues. The germline CDR1 and CDR2 sequences are SGHRS and YFSETQ. V lost 4 bases, J lost 3 bases, and 4 bases stayed unmatched. CDR3 sequence (DNA): TGCGCCAGCAGCATGGGACAGGGAGAAGAGACCCAGTACTTC. It yields the protein CASSMGQGEETQYF. Full variable domain (outside the CDR3, taken from reference TRBV5-1 and TRBJ2-5): KAGVTQTPRYLIKTRGQQVTLSCSPISGHRSVSWYQQTPGQGLQFLFEYFSETQRNKGNFPGRFSGRQFSNSRSEMNVSTLELGDSALYLCASSMGQGEETQYFGPGTRLLVL.

The rearrangement links TRBV28 to TRBJ1-2; 9 nucleotides line up with TRBD1. Germline loops: CDR1 MDHEN, CDR2 SYDVKM. Trimming took 3 bases from V and 4 from J; bases not matched to a gene: 6. The CDR3 extends over 15 amino acids. The CDR3 loop is CASSLGTGTSYGYTF. In DNA, the CDR3 is TGTGCCAGCAGTTTGGGGACAGGGACCTCCTATGGCTACACCTTC.

The chain employs TRBV28 and TRBJ2-7; TRBD1 is a possible D gene (6 bases). The CDR3 loop spans 13 amino acids. Trimming left V 6 bases short and J 11 bases short, with 20 bases between. The germline gives CDR1 MDHEN, CDR2 SYDVKM. CDR3 nucleotides: TGTGCCAGCAGGGCCCAGGGGCGTGGGATGGAGTACTTC. Encoded protein: CASRAQGRGMEYF.

This clone is labeled as medium-sized. The rearrangement links TRBV6-6 to TRBJ1-2; D is perhaps TRBD1 (6 bases). Germline V gene lookup returns CDR1 MNHNY and CDR2 SVGAGI (reference sequence). The CDR3 spans 14 residues. Deletions cut 6 bases from V and 6 bases from J, with 17 bases between. CDR3 nucleotide sequence: TGTGCCAGCAGCCAGGGAGGGGGGGTAGATGGCTACACCTTC. This encodes CASSQGGGVDGYTF.

This clone has a single count. The V gene is TRBV7-2, the J gene TRBJ2-7, with 9 bases that match TRBD1. This CDR3 comprises 15 residues. Trimming took 5 bases from V and 2 from J; bases not matched to a gene: 7. Germline CDR1 is SGHTA and CDR2 is FQGNSA. CDR3 coding DNA: TGTGCCAGCAGCCCTGACAGGGGGTTAACCTACGAGCAGTACTTC. Protein: CASSPDRGLTYEQYF.

The rearrangement joins TRBV19 to TRBJ2-7, with TRBD1 identical over 8 bases. With 5 bases clipped from V and 2 bases from J, the junction kept 5 bases outside the gene matches. CDR3 length: 14 residues. Germline values: CDR1 LNHDA, CDR2 SQIVND (reference sequence). The CDR3 DNA is TGTGCCAGTAGTCCTGCGGACAGGGCCTACGAGCAGTACTTC. It yields the protein CASSPADRAYEQYF.

The chain links TRBV25-1 to TRBJ2-1, with 11 bases aligning to TRBD2. CDR1 is MGHDK, CDR2 SYGVNS, per germline. V shed 4 bases, J shed 3 bases, and the junction held 2 bases outside the gene matches. The CDR3 length is 15 residues. CDR3 in DNA: TGTGCCAGCAGTGGGACTAGCGGGCTCTACAATGAGCAGTTCTTC. It yields the protein CASSGTSGLYNEQFF.

Only one count was recorded for this clone. This chain connects TRBV11-3 to TRBJ2-7, with 7 positions matching TRBD2. Trimming removed 2 bases from V and 5 bases from J; junction bases left unmatched: 6. Germline V gene sequence: CDR1 SGHNT, CDR2 YENEEA. This CDR3 contains 14 residues. In DNA form, the CDR3 reads TGTGCCAGCAGCTTAAAGGGAGGGATCCACGAGCAGTACTTC. Its translation is CASSLKGGIHEQYF.

V and J are TRBV19 and TRBJ1-4, with 7 bases matching TRBD1. The germline V gene encodes CDR1 LNHDA and CDR2 SQIVND (reference sequence). CDR3 length: 16 amino acids. After removal of 5 bases from V and 0 bases from J, the junction contained 6 bases not matched to a gene. The DNA of the CDR3 is TGTGCCAGTAGTTGGGGACAGATTGCAACTAATGAAAAACTGTTTTTT. Its translation is CASSWGQIATNEKLFF.

This sequence joins TRBV5-4 and TRBJ1-1, with D possibly TRBD1 on 6 matching bases. Germline CDR1 SGHNT, CDR2 YYREEE (reference sequence). Trimming pared 0 bases from V and 8 bases from J, leaving 11 bases between. This CDR3 has 13 residues. CDR3 in amino acids: CASSLDREGEAFF. The CDR3 DNA reads TGTGCCAGCAGCTTGGACAGGGAAGGGGAAGCTTTCTTT.

In this sample, this clone turned up a few times. The V call is TRBV10-3, the J call TRBJ2-7; 10 bases are a match to TRBD2. V shed 6 bases, J shed 6 bases, and the junction held 11 bases outside the gene matches. Germline values: CDR1 ENHRY, CDR2 SYGVKD. CDR3 length: 15 amino acids. The DNA for the CDR3 is TGTGCCATCAGCTCTAGCGGGGGAGACGGGGCCGAGCAGTACTTC. It translates to CAISSSGGDGAEQYF.

This chain joins TRBV19 and TRBJ1-2, with TRBD1 matching over 7 bases. From germline, CDR1 is LNHDA and CDR2 SQIVND (reference sequence). The CDR3 is 15 residues long. V lost 4 bases and J lost 1; bases outside the gene matches: 6. The DNA for the CDR3 is TGTGCCAGTAGTACGGTGGACAGGTATAACTATGGCTACACCTTC. As protein: CASSTVDRYNYGYTF.

This clone was seen more than once but under ten times. This chain links TRBV7-9 with TRBJ1-1; TRBD1 is a possible D gene (5 bases). Germline values: CDR1 SEHNR, CDR2 FQNEAQ (reference sequence). V lost 2 bases and J 5 bases, leaving 15 bases between the germline ends. The CDR3 is 15 amino acids. Written as DNA, the CDR3 is TGTGCCAGCAGCTTAAGGGACGGGGGAGAGACTGAAGCTTTCTTT. Amino acid sequence: CASSLRDGGETEAFF.

The chain uses TRBV9 and TRBJ2-5; a weak D match, TRBD2 (5 bases). CDR3 size: 17 residues. Trimming removed 3 bases at V and 5 bases at J, with 23 bases between. Germline V gene lookup returns CDR1 SGDLS and CDR2 YYNGEE. The CDR3 loop is CASSDSGFGVDMETQYF. CDR3 DNA sequence: TGTGCCAGCAGCGACTCAGGTTTCGGGGTTGATATGGAGACCCAGTACTTC.

The chain is built from TRBV6-5 and TRBJ1-4, with TRBD1 identical over 9 bases. This CDR3 is 14 amino acids long. V lost 5 bases to trimming and J lost 6 bases; unmatched junction nucleotides: 4. Germline V lookup: CDR1 MNHEY, CDR2 SVGAGI. The CDR3 region has the DNA TGTGCCAGCAGTGACGGACAGGGGTATGAAAAACTGTTTTTT. Protein sequence: CASSDGQGYEKLFF.

This clone was observed a handful of times. The rearrangement uses TRBV6-5 and TRBJ1-1; 8 bases fit TRBD1. J was trimmed by 5 bases and V by 4 bases; bases with no gene match: 6. Germline V gives CDR1 MNHEY, CDR2 SVGAGI. The CDR3 is 14 residues long. The CDR3 here is CASSFGQGGTEAFF. In DNA, the CDR3 is TGTGCCAGCAGTTTTGGACAGGGTGGGACTGAAGCTTTCTTT.

This clone came up a few times. The V call is TRBV28, the J call TRBJ1-3; 8 nucleotides align to TRBD1. With 5 bases clipped from V and 8 bases from J, the junction kept 11 bases outside the gene matches. The CDR3 is made up of 15 amino acids. Germline assignment: CDR1 MDHEN and CDR2 SYDVKM. CDR3 region: CASSATRTGRDTIYF. CDR3 nucleotide sequence: TGTGCCAGCAGTGCTACCAGGACAGGGAGGGACACCATATATTTT.

This chain connects TRBV5-1 to TRBJ1-6; no firm D call. CDR1 and CDR2 from the germline V gene are SGHRS and YFSETQ. CDR3 size: 14 residues. Deletions cut 0 bases from V and 14 bases from J, with 15 bases between. CDR3 sequence: CASSLEVDSTALHF. The CDR3, as DNA: TGCGCCAGCAGCTTGGAAGTCGACTCGACTGCCCTCCACTTT.